The 8 T cell receptor beta chains given below trace back to one sample, sequenced in a study of blood T cell repertoires in COVID-19 (dated by TCRdb to 2019 to 2021). The library was obtained by the immunoSEQ multiplex PCR assay. In its TCRdb copy, this immuneACCESS table keeps in-frame sequences only and misses some clones. Where compared with another copy, unresolved V genes explain less than half of these, and the others have no known cause. A total of about 74,000 clones appear in this sample, almost 85% of them only once. Over 35% of the sample is in the top ten clones. The source material was peripheral blood. The receptors here all came from a man between 65 and 85 years old with acute or convalescent COVID-19.

This chain connects TRBV3-1 (or the pseudogene TRBV3-2) to TRBJ2-1; 9 bases match TRBD1. This CDR3 region has 15 residues. Germline CDR1 and CDR2: LGHDT and YNNKEL (reference sequence). The J segment lost 9 bases and the V segment lost 5 bases, leaving 11 bases of the junction unmatched. The CDR3 nucleotides read TGTGCCAGCAGCGGCCGGGACAGGGTGGACAGTGAGCAGTTCTTC. It encodes CASSGRDRVDSEQFF.

This chain joins TRBV4-2 and TRBJ1-4; D is unresolved. Deletions cut 5 bases from V and 8 bases from J, with 12 bases between. The CDR3 is 13 amino acids. CDR1 is LGHNA and CDR2 is YNFKEQ in the germline V gene. CDR3 residues: CASSAQNEEKLFF. CDR3 nucleotide sequence: TGTGCCAGCAGCGCCCAAAACGAGGAAAAACTGTTTTTT.

This sequence joins TRBV7-2 and TRBJ1-2, with 8 bases identical to TRBD1. The junction had 7 bases not matched to a gene; V was cut back by 5 bases and J by 5 bases. The germline CDR1 and CDR2 sequences are SGHTA and FQGNSA. This CDR3 contains 14 residues. The CDR3 DNA reads TGTGCCAGCAGCGGTGGGACAGGAGGATATGGCTACACCTTC. Translating gives CASSGGTGGYGYTF.

The J gene is TRBJ2-2, the V gene TRBV29-1; D perhaps matches TRBD1 (8 bases). The germline V gene encodes CDR1 SQVTM and CDR2 ANQGSEA. This CDR3 comprises 13 residues. V lost 7 bases and J 5 bases, leaving 14 bases between the germline ends. The CDR3, as DNA: TGCAGCGCCGACAGGGGAGGGACCGGGGAGCTGTTTTTT. It encodes CSADRGGTGELFF.

The chain couples TRBV25-1 to TRBJ2-2; TRBD2 might be the D (6 bases). This CDR3 region has 15 residues. Deletions cut 3 bases from V and 5 bases from J, with 13 bases between. CDR1 is MGHDK and CDR2 is SYGVNS in the germline V gene. CDR3 residues: CASSDGGAWTGELFF. CDR3 nucleotide sequence: TGTGCCAGCAGTGATGGAGGGGCTTGGACCGGGGAGCTGTTTTTT.

The chain recombines TRBV7-2 with TRBJ2-7; no definite D call. Germline V lookup: CDR1 SGHTA, CDR2 FQGNSA. With 2 bases removed from V and 0 bases from J, the gap between germline ends came to 8 bases. This CDR3 region has 14 residues. CDR3 loop: CASSLRVSSYEQYF. The CDR3 DNA reads TGTGCCAGCAGCTTACGGGTCAGCTCCTACGAGCAGTACTTC. The variable domain in full, with the rest retrieved from reference TRBV7-2 and TRBJ2-7, is GAGVSQSPSNKVTEKGKDVELRCDPISGHTALYWYRQSLGQGLEFLIYFQGNSAPDKSGLPSDRFSAERTGGSVSTLTIQRTQQEDSAVYLCASSLRVSSYEQYFGPGTRLTVT.

The rearrangement joins TRBV6-5 to TRBJ1-2; D gene unclear. The CDR3 length is 13 residues. The germline V gene has CDR1 MNHEY and CDR2 SVGAGI. Trimming took 6 bases from V and 2 from J, leaving 10 bases between them. CDR3 nucleotides: TGTGCCAGCAGCCCCAACTTAAACTATGGCTACACCTTC. Protein sequence: CASSPNLNYGYTF.

The rearrangement uses TRBV30 and TRBJ1-4; D might be TRBD1 (5 bases). The V gene lost 4 bases and the J gene lost 4 bases, with 10 bases spanning the gap. Germline CDR1 and CDR2: GTSNPN and SVGIG (reference sequence). The CDR3 covers 13 residues. CDR3 nucleotide sequence: TGTGCCTGGAAGGAGGGGATTAATGAAAAACTGTTTTTT. Protein sequence: CAWKEGINEKLFF.